One and the same sample provided the 20 T cell receptor beta chains below, sequenced in a study of cytotoxic CD8 clonotypes in ibrutinib-treated CLL. This table comes from immunoSEQ multiplex PCR, and its TCRdb copy is limited to in-frame clones, with some not included. Here the sample spans around 150,000 clones, 81% being singletons. This specimen consisted of PBMCs, obtained after 12 months of ibrutinib treatment. The receptor source for this set is a human donor with chronic lymphocytic leukemia.

The chain uses TRBV5-4 and TRBJ2-1, with 11 bases that match TRBD2. Per germline, CDR1 SGHNT and CDR2 YYREEE (reference sequence). Trimming cost V 3 bases and J 0 bases; bases outside gene matches: 2. The CDR3 is 16 amino acids. The CDR3: CASSSSGGSSYNEQFF. The CDR3 coding sequence is TGTGCCAGCAGCTCTAGCGGGGGGAGCTCCTACAATGAGCAGTTCTTC.

This chain uses TRBV19 with TRBJ1-1; D remains unclear. The CDR3 has 16 amino acids. Germline loops: CDR1 LNHDA, CDR2 SQIVND (reference sequence). V lost 4 bases and J 0 bases, leaving 15 bases between the germline ends. The CDR3 here is CASSTGRTRVNTEAFF. DNA of the CDR3: TGTGCCAGTAGTACAGGACGCACTAGAGTGAACACTGAAGCTTTCTTT.

In DNA form, the CDR3 reads TGCGCCAGCAGCTTGGAGGTAAGGGATAGCAATCAGCCCCAGCATTTT. Its protein is CASSLEVRDSNQPQHF. The chain combines TRBV5-1 with TRBJ1-5; D uncertain. The CDR3 is made up of 16 amino acids. CDR1 is SGHRS and CDR2 is YFSETQ in the germline V gene. V was pared by 0 bases and J by 0 bases, with 10 bases between.

This clone was counted between two and nine times. The chain joins TRBV9 to TRBJ2-7; 8 bases fit TRBD2. J gave up 5 bases and V 1 base, and 8 bases lay outside the gene matches. The germline V gene has CDR1 SGDLS and CDR2 YYNGEE. This CDR3 region has 15 residues. The chain's CDR3 is CASSVSLAGSDEQYF. For the CDR3, the DNA is TGTGCCAGCAGCGTAAGTTTAGCGGGGTCGGACGAGCAGTACTTC.

The sample holds a few counts of this clone. V and J are TRBV7-3 and TRBJ1-2; 12 nucleotides match TRBD1. Germline trimming cut 5 bases from V and 7 bases from J; bases unmatched to any gene: 8. The CDR3 has 15 amino acids. The germline gives CDR1 SGHTA, CDR2 FQGTGA. Here the CDR3 DNA reads TGTGCCAGCAGCGACGGGACAGGGGGCTGGAGTGGCTACACCTTC. Translation: CASSDGTGGWSGYTF.

The genes are TRBV6-1 and TRBJ1-5; no clear D. The CDR3 loop spans 14 amino acids. Germline CDR1 reads MNHNS; CDR2 reads SASEGT. Deletions cut 4 bases from V and 0 bases from J, with 7 bases between. The CDR3 sequence: CASSVGYSNQPQHF. CDR3 coding DNA: TGTGCCAGCAGTGTCGGATATAGCAATCAGCCCCAGCATTTT.

The V call is TRBV9, the J call TRBJ2-3; 9 bases agree with TRBD1. This CDR3 comprises 15 residues. With V trimmed by 3 bases and J by 1 base, 3 bases remained unmatched. The V gene's germline CDR1 is SGDLS and CDR2 YYNGEE. For the CDR3, the DNA is TGTGCCAGCAGCGCAAGGACAGGGGGCACAGATACGCAGTATTTT. Translating it yields CASSARTGGTDTQYF.

The V gene is TRBV18, the J gene TRBJ2-1; D call uncertain. V shed 2 bases and J shed 10 bases, with 15 bases lying between them. This CDR3 is built from 14 residues. The germline V gene has CDR1 KGHSH and CDR2 LQKENI. The chain's CDR3 is CASSPGSAVREQFF. The CDR3 DNA reads as TGTGCCAGCTCACCAGGGTCGGCGGTTAGGGAGCAGTTCTTC.

The chain employs TRBV6-1 and TRBJ1-1; tentative D call: TRBD1 (5 bases). CDR1 and CDR2 (germline): MNHNS, SASEGT. V lost 6 bases and J lost 10, with 24 bases in between. The CDR3 consists of 15 residues. In DNA, the CDR3 is TGTGCCAGCAGCAAAAGGGGTAGGGACCCTGTTGGAGCTTTCTTT. It codes for CASSKRGRDPVGAFF.

CDR3 sequence: CASSERGQQLSNQPQHF. CDR3 bases: TGTGCCAGCAGTGAAAGGGGGCAGCAACTTAGCAATCAGCCCCAGCATTTT. This chain connects TRBV6-1 to TRBJ1-5; 7 nucleotides line up with TRBD1. Per the germline V gene, CDR1 is MNHNS and CDR2 is SASEGT. V gave up 2 bases and J gave up 0 bases; unmatched junction bases: 7. This CDR3 has 17 amino acids.

J is TRBJ2-5 and V is TRBV7-6, with D possibly being TRBD1 or TRBD2 (5 bases each). The germline CDR1 and CDR2 sequences are SGHVS and FNYEAQ. This CDR3 has 17 amino acids. V was cut by 1 base and J by 4 bases, with 19 bases left in between. In nucleotides, the CDR3 is TGTGCCAGCAGCTTAGGCCCTGAGGGGTACTCCGGAGAGACCCAGTACTTC. Protein product: CASSLGPEGYSGETQYF.

This clone was seen just once. The chain links TRBV5-1 to TRBJ2-7; TRBD2 aligns across 8 bases. The germline CDR1 and CDR2 sequences are SGHRS and YFSETQ. Trimming took 1 base from V and 2 from J; bases not matched to a gene: 5. The CDR3 contains 15 residues. The DNA of the CDR3 is TGCGCCAGCAGCTTGTGGCGGGGGGCTACCTACGAGCAGTACTTC. This encodes CASSLWRGATYEQYF.

The CDR3 loop reads CASSQSKRETQYF. For the CDR3, the DNA is TGTGCCAGCAGCCAATCGAAGAGGGAGACCCAGTACTTC. The gene calls are TRBV4-2 and TRBJ2-5; D unresolved. CDR1 is LGHNA, CDR2 YNFKEQ, per germline. V lost 2 bases, J lost 5 bases, and 9 bases lay in between. CDR3 size: 13 residues.

The chain recombines TRBV6-5 with TRBJ2-6; the D call may be TRBD1 or TRBD2 (6 bases each). CDR3 length: 15 amino acids. Trimming cost V 7 bases and J 4 bases, with 14 bases left between them. In germline, CDR1 is MNHEY, CDR2 SVGAGI. Here the CDR3 DNA reads TGTGCCAGCAACCCGAGGGGGGCAGGGGCCAACGTCCTGACTTTC. Protein product: CASNPRGAGANVLTF.

The chain employs TRBV28 and TRBJ2-2, with 8 bases that match TRBD2. The CDR3 runs 15 residues. Trimming removed 6 bases from V and 1 base from J; junction bases left unmatched: 4. Germline V gene sequence: CDR1 MDHEN, CDR2 SYDVKM. This CDR3 is CASSRTSGNTGELFF. CDR3 bases: TGTGCCAGCAGCCGCACTAGCGGGAACACCGGGGAGCTGTTTTTT.

The chain combines TRBV30 with TRBJ2-3; 7 bases align to TRBD1. Trimming took 0 bases from V and 0 from J; bases not matched to a gene: 3. Germline-derived CDR1 and CDR2 are GTSNPN and SVGIG (reference sequence). The CDR3 runs 15 residues. For the CDR3, the DNA is TGTGCCTGGAGTGTAATACAGGGGAGCACAGATACGCAGTATTTT. This encodes CAWSVIQGSTDTQYF.

J is TRBJ2-7 and V is TRBV5-5; D uncertain. This CDR3 spans 14 amino acids. Per the germline V gene, CDR1 is SGHKS and CDR2 is YYEKEE (reference sequence). V dropped 0 bases and J dropped 2 bases, with 9 bases sitting between them. The CDR3 coding sequence is TGTGCCAGCAGCTTGGAGTTCAGGACCTACGAGCAGTACTTC. Its translation: CASSLEFRTYEQYF.

This clone was recorded a few times. The chain is built from TRBV9 and TRBJ2-1, with 9 bases aligning to TRBD2. The CDR3 length is 16 residues. With V trimmed by 2 bases and J by 5 bases, 8 bases remained unmatched. Germline V gives CDR1 SGDLS, CDR2 YYNGEE. The CDR3 here is CASSVYTSGLDNEQFF. DNA for the CDR3: TGTGCCAGCAGCGTGTATACTAGCGGGCTTGACAATGAGCAGTTCTTC. Full variable domain (rest looked up from reference TRBV9 and TRBJ2-1): DSGVTQTPKHLITATGQRVTLRCSPRSGDLSVYWYQQSLDQGLQFLIQYYNGEERAKGNILERFSAQQFPDLHSELNLSSLELGDSALYFCASSVYTSGLDNEQFFGPGTRLTVL.

The chain is built from TRBV14 and TRBJ2-1; 8 positions match TRBD1. Germline CDR1 is SGHDN and CDR2 is FVKESK. The J segment lost 6 bases and the V segment lost 6 bases, leaving 4 bases of the junction unmatched. This CDR3 is built from 13 residues. The CDR3 coding sequence is TGTGCCAGCAGGATACAGGGGGGCAATGAGCAGTTCTTC. This gives the protein CASRIQGGNEQFF.

This clone is a singleton in its sample. The rearrangement uses TRBV28 and TRBJ2-5, with a weak D call TRBD1 (6 bases). V was cut by 6 bases and J by 5 bases, with 16 bases left in between. Germline CDR1 reads MDHEN; CDR2 reads SYDVKM. CDR3 size: 14 residues. The CDR3 loop reads CASRLGGSGETQYF. The DNA of the CDR3 is TGTGCCAGCAGACTAGGGGGTTCTGGCGAGACCCAGTACTTC.